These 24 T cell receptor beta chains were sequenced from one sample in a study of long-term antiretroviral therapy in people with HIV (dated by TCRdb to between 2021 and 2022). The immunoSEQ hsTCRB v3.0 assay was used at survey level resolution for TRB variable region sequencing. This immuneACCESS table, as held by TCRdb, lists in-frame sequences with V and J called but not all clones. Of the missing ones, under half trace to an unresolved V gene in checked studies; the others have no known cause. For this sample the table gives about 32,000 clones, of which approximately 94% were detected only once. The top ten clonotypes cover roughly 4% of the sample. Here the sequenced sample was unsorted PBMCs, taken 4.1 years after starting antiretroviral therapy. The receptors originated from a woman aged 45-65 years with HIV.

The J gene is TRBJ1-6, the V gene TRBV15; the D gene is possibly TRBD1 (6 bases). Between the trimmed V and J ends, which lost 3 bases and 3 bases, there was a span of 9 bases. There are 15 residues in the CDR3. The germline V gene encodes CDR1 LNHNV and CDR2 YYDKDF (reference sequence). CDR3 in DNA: TGTGCCACCAGCAGTGGGGGCGACTATAATTCACCCCTCCACTTT. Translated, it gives CATSSGGDYNSPLHF. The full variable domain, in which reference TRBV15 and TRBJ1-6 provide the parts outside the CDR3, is DAMVIQNPRYQVTQFGKPVTLSCSQTLNHNVMYWYQQKSSQAPKLLFHYYDKDFNNEADTPDNFQSRRPNTSFCFLDIRSPGLGDTAMYLCATSSGGDYNSPLHFGNGTRLTVT.

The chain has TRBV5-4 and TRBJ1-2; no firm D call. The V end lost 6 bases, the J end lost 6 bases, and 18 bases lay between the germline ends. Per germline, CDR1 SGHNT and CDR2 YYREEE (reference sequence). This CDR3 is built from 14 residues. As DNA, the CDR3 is TGTGCCAGCACCCCCGGAAAAAGGGCGGATGGCTACACCTTC. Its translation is CASTPGKRADGYTF.

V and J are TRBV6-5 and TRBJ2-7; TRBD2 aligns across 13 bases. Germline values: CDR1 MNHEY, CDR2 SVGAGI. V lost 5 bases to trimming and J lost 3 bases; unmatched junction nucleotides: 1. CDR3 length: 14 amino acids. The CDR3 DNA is TGTGCCAGCAGTAGACTAGCGGGGGGCTACGAGCAGTACTTC. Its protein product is CASSRLAGGYEQYF.

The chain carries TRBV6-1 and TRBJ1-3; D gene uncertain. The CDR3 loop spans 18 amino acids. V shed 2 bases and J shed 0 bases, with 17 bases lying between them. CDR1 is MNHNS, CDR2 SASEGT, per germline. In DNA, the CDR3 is TGTGCCAGCAGTGAAAGAGGGCGCCGATCCAGCTCTGGAAACACCATATATTTT. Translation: CASSERGRRSSSGNTIYF.

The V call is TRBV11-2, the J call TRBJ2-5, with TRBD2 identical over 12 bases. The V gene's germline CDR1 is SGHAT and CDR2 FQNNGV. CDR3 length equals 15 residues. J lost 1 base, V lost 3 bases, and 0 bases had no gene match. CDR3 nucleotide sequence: TGTGCCAGCAGCTTGACTAGCGGGGGCCAAGAGACCCAGTACTTC. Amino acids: CASSLTSGGQETQYF.

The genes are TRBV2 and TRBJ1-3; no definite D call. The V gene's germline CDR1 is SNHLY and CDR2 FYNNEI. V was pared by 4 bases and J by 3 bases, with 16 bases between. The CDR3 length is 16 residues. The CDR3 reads CASSGGLFWGGNTIYF. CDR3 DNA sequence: TGTGCCAGCAGTGGAGGGCTGTTTTGGGGTGGAAACACCATATATTTT.

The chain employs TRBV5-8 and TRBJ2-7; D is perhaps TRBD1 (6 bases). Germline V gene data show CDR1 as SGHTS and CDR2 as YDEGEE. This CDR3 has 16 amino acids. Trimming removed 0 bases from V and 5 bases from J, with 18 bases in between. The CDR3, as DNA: TGTGCCAGCAGCTTGGCCCGGGACACCTACTCGAACGAGCAGTACTTC. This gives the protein CASSLARDTYSNEQYF.

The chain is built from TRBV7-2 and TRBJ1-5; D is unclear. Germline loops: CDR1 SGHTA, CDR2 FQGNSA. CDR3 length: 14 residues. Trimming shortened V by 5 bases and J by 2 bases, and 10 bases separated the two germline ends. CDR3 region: CASSNRKGNQPQHF. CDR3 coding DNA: TGTGCCAGCAGCAACCGTAAGGGCAATCAGCCCCAGCATTTT. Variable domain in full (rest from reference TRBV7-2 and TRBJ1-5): GAGVSQSPSNKVTEKGKDVELRCDPISGHTALYWYRQSLGQGLEFLIYFQGNSAPDKSGLPSDRFSAERTGGSVSTLTIQRTQQEDSAVYLCASSNRKGNQPQHFGDGTRLSIL.

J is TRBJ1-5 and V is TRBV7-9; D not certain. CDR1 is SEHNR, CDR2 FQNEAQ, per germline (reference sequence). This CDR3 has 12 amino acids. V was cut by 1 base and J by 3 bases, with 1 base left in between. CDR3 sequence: CASSLDNQPQHF. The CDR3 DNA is TGTGCCAGCAGCTTAGACAATCAGCCCCAGCATTTT. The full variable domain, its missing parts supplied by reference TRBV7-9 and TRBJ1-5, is DTGVSQNPRHKITKRGQNVTFRCDPISEHNRLYWYRQTLGQGPEFLTYFQNEAQLEKSRLLSDRFSAERPKGSFSTLEIQRTEQGDSAMYLCASSLDNQPQHFGDGTRLSIL.

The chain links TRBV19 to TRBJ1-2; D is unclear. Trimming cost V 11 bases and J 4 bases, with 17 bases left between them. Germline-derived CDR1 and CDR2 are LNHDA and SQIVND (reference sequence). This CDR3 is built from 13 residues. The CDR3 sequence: CAAKGTTSYGYTF. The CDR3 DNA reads TGTGCCGCAAAGGGTACAACTAGCTATGGCTACACCTTC.

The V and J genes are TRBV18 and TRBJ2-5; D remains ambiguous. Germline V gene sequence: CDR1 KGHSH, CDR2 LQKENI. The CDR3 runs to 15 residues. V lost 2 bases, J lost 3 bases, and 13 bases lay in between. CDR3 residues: CASSPNGRSEETQYF. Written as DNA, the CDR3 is TGTGCCAGCTCACCAAATGGTCGCAGCGAAGAGACCCAGTACTTC. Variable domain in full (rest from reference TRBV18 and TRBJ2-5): NAGVMQNPRHLVRRRGQEARLRCSPMKGHSHVYWYRQLPEEGLKFMVYLQKENIIDESGMPKERFSAEFPKEGPSILRIQQVVRGDSAAYFCASSPNGRSEETQYFGPGTRLLVL.

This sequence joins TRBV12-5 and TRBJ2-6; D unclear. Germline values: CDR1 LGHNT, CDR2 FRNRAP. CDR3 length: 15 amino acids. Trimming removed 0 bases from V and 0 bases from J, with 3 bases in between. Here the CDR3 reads CASGLVSSGANVLTF. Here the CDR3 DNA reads TGTGCTAGTGGTTTGGTTTCCTCTGGGGCCAACGTCCTGACTTTC.

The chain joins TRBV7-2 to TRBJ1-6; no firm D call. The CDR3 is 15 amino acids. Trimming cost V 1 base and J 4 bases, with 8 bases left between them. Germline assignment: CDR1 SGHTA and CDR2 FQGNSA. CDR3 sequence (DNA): TGTGCCAGCAGCTTAGTACGGAATTATAATTCACCCCTCCACTTT. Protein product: CASSLVRNYNSPLHF.

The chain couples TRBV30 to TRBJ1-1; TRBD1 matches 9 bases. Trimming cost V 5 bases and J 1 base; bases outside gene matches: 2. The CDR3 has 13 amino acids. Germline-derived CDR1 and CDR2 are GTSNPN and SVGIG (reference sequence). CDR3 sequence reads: CAWGTGRNTEAFF. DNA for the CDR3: TGTGCCTGGGGGACAGGGCGGAACACTGAAGCTTTCTTT.

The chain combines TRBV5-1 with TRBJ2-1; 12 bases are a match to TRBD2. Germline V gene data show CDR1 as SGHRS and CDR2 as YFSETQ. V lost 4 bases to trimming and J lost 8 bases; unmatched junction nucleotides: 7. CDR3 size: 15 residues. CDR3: CASSTGLAGMDEQFF. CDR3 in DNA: TGCGCCAGCAGCACCGGACTAGCGGGGATGGATGAGCAGTTCTTC.

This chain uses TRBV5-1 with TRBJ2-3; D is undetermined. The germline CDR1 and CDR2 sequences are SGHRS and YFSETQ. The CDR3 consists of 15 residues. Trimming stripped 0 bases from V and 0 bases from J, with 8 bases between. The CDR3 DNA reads TGCGCCAGCAGCTTGGAAATAGGTAGCACAGATACGCAGTATTTT. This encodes CASSLEIGSTDTQYF. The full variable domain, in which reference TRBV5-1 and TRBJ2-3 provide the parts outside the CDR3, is KAGVTQTPRYLIKTRGQQVTLSCSPISGHRSVSWYQQTPGQGLQFLFEYFSETQRNKGNFPGRFSGRQFSNSRSEMNVSTLELGDSALYLCASSLEIGSTDTQYFGPGTRLTVL.

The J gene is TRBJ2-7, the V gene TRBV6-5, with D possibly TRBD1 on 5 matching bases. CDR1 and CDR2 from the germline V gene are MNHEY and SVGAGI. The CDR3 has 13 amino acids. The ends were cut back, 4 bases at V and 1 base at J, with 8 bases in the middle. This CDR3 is CASSSPGSYEQYF. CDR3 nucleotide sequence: TGTGCCAGCAGTTCCCCAGGGTCCTACGAGCAGTACTTC.

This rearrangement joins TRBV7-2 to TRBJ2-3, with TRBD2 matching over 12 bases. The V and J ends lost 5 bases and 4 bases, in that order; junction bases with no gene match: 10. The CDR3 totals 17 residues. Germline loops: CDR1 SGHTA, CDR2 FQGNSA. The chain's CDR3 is CASSPGLTSGGPDTQYF. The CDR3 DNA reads TGTGCCAGCAGCCCTGGTTTGACTAGCGGGGGACCAGATACGCAGTATTTT.

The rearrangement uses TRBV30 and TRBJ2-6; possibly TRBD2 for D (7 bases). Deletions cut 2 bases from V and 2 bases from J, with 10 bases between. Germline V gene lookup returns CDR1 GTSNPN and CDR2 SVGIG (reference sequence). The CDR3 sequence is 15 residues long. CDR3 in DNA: TGTGCCTGGAGTAGGGGGGGCCCTGGGGCCAACGTCCTGACTTTC. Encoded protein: CAWSRGGPGANVLTF.

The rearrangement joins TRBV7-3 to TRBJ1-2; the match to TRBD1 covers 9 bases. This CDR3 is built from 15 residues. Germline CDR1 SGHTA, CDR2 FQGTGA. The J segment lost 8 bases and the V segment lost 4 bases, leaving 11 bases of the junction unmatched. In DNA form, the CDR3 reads TGTGCCAGCAGCTCAAAGACCGGGACAGGGTTCGGCTACACCTTC. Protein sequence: CASSSKTGTGFGYTF.

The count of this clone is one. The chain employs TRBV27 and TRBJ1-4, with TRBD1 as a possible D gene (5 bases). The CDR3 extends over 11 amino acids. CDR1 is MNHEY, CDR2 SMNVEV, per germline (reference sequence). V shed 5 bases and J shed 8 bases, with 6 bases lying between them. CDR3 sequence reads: CASSPGEKLFF. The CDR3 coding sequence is TGTGCCAGCAGTCCAGGGGAAAAACTGTTTTTT.

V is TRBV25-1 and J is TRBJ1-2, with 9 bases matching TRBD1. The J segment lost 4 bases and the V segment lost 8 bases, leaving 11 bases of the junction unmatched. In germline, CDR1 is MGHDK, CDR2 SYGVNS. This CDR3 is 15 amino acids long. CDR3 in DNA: TGTGCCAGCGGTTACACCGGGACAGGGACCTATGGCTACACCTTC. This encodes CASGYTGTGTYGYTF.

CDR3 sequence reads: CASSQGLAGNTQYF. CDR3 bases: TGTGCCAGCAGCCAAGGACTAGCGGGGAATACGCAGTATTTT. The chain is built from TRBV11-2 and TRBJ2-3; the match to TRBD2 covers 12 bases. V shed 5 bases and J 7 bases; nucleotides not matched to a gene: 4. CDR3 length equals 14 residues. Per the germline V gene, CDR1 is SGHAT and CDR2 is FQNNGV.

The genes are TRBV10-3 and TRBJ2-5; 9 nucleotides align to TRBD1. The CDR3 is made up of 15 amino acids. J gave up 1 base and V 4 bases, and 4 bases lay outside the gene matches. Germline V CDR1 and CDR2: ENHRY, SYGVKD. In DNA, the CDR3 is TGTGCCATCAGTGGGACAGGGGAACGCCAAGAGACCCAGTACTTC. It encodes CAISGTGERQETQYF.